The rows below give T cell receptor beta chains drawn from one sample of a study of cytomegalovirus exposure and HLA in healthy donors. Libraries were prepared by immunoSEQ multiplex PCR; TCRdb keeps only in-frame clonotypes and omits some of them. The sample includes roughly 280,000 clones, around 85% of them seen just once. The sequencing input was PBMCs. The source of these receptors is a woman aged 18-29 years in good health and CMV-seronegative. Both conserved end residues are part of each CDR3. The D gene is left open where the match is weak. Size is omitted from some rows. Given values are once, few, many or a class for expanded clones.

v_gene: TRBV5-1
abundance: -
d_gene: -
j_gene: TRBJ1-2
CDR3aa: CASSRDFENYGYTF
CDR3nt: TGCGCCAGCAGCCGGGACTTTGAGAACTATGGCTACACCTTC

v_gene: TRBV5-4
abundance: -
d_gene: TRBD1
j_gene: TRBJ2-7
CDR3aa: CASSSRTGSKDEQYF
CDR3nt: TGTGCCAGCAGTTCTAGGACAGGGAGTAAGGACGAGCAGTACTTC

v_gene: TRBV9
abundance: -
d_gene: TRBD2
j_gene: TRBJ2-2
CDR3aa: CASSPTGGSTGELFF
CDR3nt: TGTGCCAGCAGCCCGACGGGGGGGTCCACCGGGGAGCTGTTTTTT

v_gene: TRBV2
abundance: -
d_gene: TRBD1
j_gene: TRBJ1-4
CDR3aa: CASRQGLTNEKLFF
CDR3nt: TGTGCCAGCAGACAGGGGTTAACTAATGAAAAACTGTTTTTT

v_gene: TRBV5-1
abundance: -
d_gene: TRBD1
j_gene: TRBJ1-2
CDR3aa: CASTTGGSYGYTF
CDR3nt: TGCGCCAGCACGACAGGGGGTTCGTATGGCTACACCTTC

v_gene: TRBV7-2
abundance: -
d_gene: -
j_gene: TRBJ2-2
CDR3aa: CASSLFARTDAGTGELFF
CDR3nt: TGTGCCAGCAGCTTATTTGCGAGGACCGATGCGGGCACCGGGGAGCTGTTTTTT

v_gene: TRBV7-9
abundance: -
d_gene: -
j_gene: TRBJ1-5
CDR3aa: CASSVGEQPQHF
CDR3nt: TGTGCCAGCAGCGTAGGGGAGCAGCCCCAGCATTTT

v_gene: TRBV27
abundance: -
d_gene: TRBD1
j_gene: TRBJ2-7
CDR3aa: CASSPDRGVAYEQYF
CDR3nt: TGTGCCAGCAGTCCCGACAGGGGGGTAGCCTACGAGCAGTACTTC

v_gene: TRBV30
abundance: once
d_gene: -
j_gene: TRBJ2-7
CDR3aa: CAWSVSGFSYEQYF
CDR3nt: TGTGCCTGGAGTGTGTCAGGGTTCTCCTACGAGCAGTACTTC

v_gene: TRBV27
abundance: -
d_gene: TRBD2
j_gene: TRBJ2-3
CDR3aa: CASSPGLAATDTQYF
CDR3nt: TGTGCCAGCAGTCCTGGACTAGCGGCCACAGATACGCAGTATTTT

v_gene: TRBV19
abundance: -
d_gene: -
j_gene: TRBJ1-5
CDR3aa: CASGDYEPQHF
CDR3nt: TGTGCCAGTGGGGACTACGAGCCCCAGCATTTT

v_gene: TRBV18
abundance: -
d_gene: -
j_gene: TRBJ2-7
CDR3aa: CASSTGVSSYEQYF
CDR3nt: TGTGCCAGCTCCACCGGGGTATCTTCCTACGAGCAGTACTTC

v_gene: TRBV4-1
abundance: -
d_gene: -
j_gene: TRBJ1-5
CDR3aa: CASSQGQNSNQPQHF
CDR3nt: TGCGCCAGCAGCCAAGGACAGAATAGCAATCAGCCCCAGCATTTT

v_gene: TRBV28
abundance: -
d_gene: TRBD1
j_gene: TRBJ1-1
CDR3aa: CASSPRDRYTEAFF
CDR3nt: TGTGCCAGCAGTCCTCGGGACAGATACACTGAAGCTTTCTTT

v_gene: TRBV27
abundance: -
d_gene: -
j_gene: TRBJ1-4
CDR3aa: CASSSGGWEKLFF
CDR3nt: TGTGCCAGCAGCAGTGGGGGGTGGGAAAAACTGTTTTTT

v_gene: TRBV19
abundance: -
d_gene: TRBD1
j_gene: TRBJ1-5
CDR3aa: CASSRGEDQPQHF
CDR3nt: TGTGCCAGTAGCAGGGGGGAGGATCAGCCCCAGCATTTT

v_gene: TRBV6-1
abundance: -
d_gene: TRBD1
j_gene: TRBJ1-6
CDR3aa: CASSELGTATAPLHF
CDR3nt: TGTGCCAGCAGTGAATTAGGGACAGCTACGGCACCCCTCCACTTT